The present T cell receptor (beta chain) was sequenced within a study of blood T cell repertoires in COVID-19 (TCRdb year 2020). Context from the whole study: Collaborator samples came from the United States, Italy and Spain and covered acute and convalescent phases of COVID-19. The material from the prospective study consisted of cDNA or gDNA derived from T cells, B-cell-depleted T cells, or PBMCs. The dataset comprised deeply sampled blood TCRbeta repertoires from subjects exposed to, actively infected with, or recovered from COVID-19. The repertoires were released in a freely available public database meant as a resource for research on the immune response to SARS-CoV-2. The samples were drawn from two sources: the first 160 participants of the ongoing ImmuneRACE study, and 1,000 to 1,500 subjects contributed by 6 global collaborators. A de-identified subject ID, COVID-19 status, age in years and sex were almost always included in the sample metadata. Where available, HLA class I and class II types were obtained from metadata supplied by the sample provider rather than from assay-based typing. The full study reports these points: The quantity of clinical and demographic metadata differed by source and by participant and was supplied without curation.

A second Seattle source provided samples from volunteer blood donors who had recovered from COVID-19. Each collaborating institution followed its own protocols to collect whole blood in K2EDTA tubes. For TCRbeta analysis, collaborators shipped samples as frozen whole blood, isolated PBMCs, or DNA extracted from either of those sample types. TCRbeta CDR3 regions were amplified from genomic DNA using the immunoSEQ Assay, a bias-controlled multiplex PCR. On the authors' methods: Nucleated cell counts per sample were estimated from amplification of reference gene primers within the assay. To quantify the absolute abundance of each unique TCRbeta CDR3 rearrangement, sequence reads were collapsed and filtered. Productive Simpson clonality was computed per sample as the square root of Simpson's diversity index over productive rearrangements. TCRdb's version of the immuneACCESS table is confined to in-frame rearrangements and falls short of the full clone set. An unresolved V gene accounts for under half of the shortfall where checked; the remainder is of unknown origin. V and J calls and clone size follow that table, whereas D and trimming were derived from the DNA. The sample table records about 350,000 clones; around 90% of these occur just once. The ten largest account for roughly 3% of the sample.

The germline V gene (reference sequence) specifies SEHNR as CDR1 and FQNEAQ as CDR2. V is trimmed back by 4 bases and J by 5 bases, and the junction contains 4 bases that no gene match accounts for. The CDR3 runs 14 residues from the cysteine to the phenylalanine. The retained sequence is limited to the CDR3, 42 bases, with the frame set at the first base. On this clone: The antigen it recognizes is unknown. Base qualities are not at hand, and no much larger clone is one base apart.

Sequencing was carried out using peripheral blood. This receptor was taken from a woman aged 18 to 35 who had recovered from COVID-19. The chain is made from TRBV7-9 and TRBJ2-2, and 7 junctional nucleotides match TRBD1. The CDR3 region reads CASSSPRGTGELFF. The nucleotides are TGTGCCAGCAGCTCCCCCAGGGGGACCGGGGAGCTGTTTTTT.